The rows below give T cell receptor beta chains drawn from one sample of a study of OX40 agonist ivuxolimab in advanced cancers. TCRdb's copy holds only in-frame clones and misses some; the assay was immunoSEQ multiplex PCR. The table shows fewer than 65,000 clones, with 85% to 90% occurring only once. The material was CD4+ or CD8+ T cells sorted from blood, obtained in a trial of the OX40 agonist ivuxolimab. These receptors were collected from an adult with an advanced solid tumor such as melanoma, head and neck, liver or kidney cancer. The CDR3 runs from the conserved cysteine through the conserved F or W. Each record gives: clone size, V gene, J gene, D gene, CDR3 DNA, CDR3 protein. The D gene is left open where the match is weak. Only some rows state a clone size, as once, few, many or a class for expanded clones.

NA	TRBV28	TRBJ1-5	NA	TGTGCCAGCAGTTTTCCGACGGATCAGCCCCAGCATTTT	CASSFPTDQPQHF
NA	TRBV7-9	TRBJ2-7	TRBD1	TGTGCCAGCAGCTTCGGACAGGGCTACGAGCAGTACTTC	CASSFGQGYEQYF
NA	TRBV5-6	TRBJ2-7	TRBD1	TGTGCCAGCAGCTTGTGGGACAGGTGGGGAAGGGCGGAGGAGCAGTACTTC	CASSLWDRWGRAEEQYF
NA	TRBV5-4	TRBJ2-1	TRBD2	TGTGCCAGCAGCAAGACTAGCGCTTACAATGAGCAGTTCTTC	CASSKTSAYNEQFF
NA	TRBV6-1	TRBJ1-3	NA	TGTGCCAGCAGTGACGGGGTTAACTCTGGAAACACCATATATTTT	CASSDGVNSGNTIYF
NA	TRBV15	TRBJ2-1	NA	TGTGCCACCAGCGGAGGCAGGAGGGCCGAGCAGTTCTTC	CATSGGRRAEQFF
NA	TRBV10-3	TRBJ2-1	NA	TGTGCCATCAGTGAGTCGGTCAATGAGCAGTTCTTC	CAISESVNEQFF
NA	TRBV6-1	TRBJ2-7	NA	TGTGCCAGCAGTCTAACAAGATACGAGCAGTACTTC	CASSLTRYEQYF
NA	TRBV19	TRBJ1-3	TRBD1	TGTGCCAGTAGTATACGGACAGGCTCTGGAAACACCATATATTTT	CASSIRTGSGNTIYF
NA	TRBV2	TRBJ1-2	NA	TGTGCCAGCAGTACCGGGACGGATTACGGCTACACCTTC	CASSTGTDYGYTF
once	TRBV4-2	TRBJ2-1	TRBD2	TGTGCCAGCAGCCAGGCTAGCGGGGGGGGATACAATGAGCAGTTCTTC	CASSQASGGGYNEQFF
NA	TRBV30	TRBJ2-1	TRBD2	TGTGCCTGGACCATCGGACTAGCGGGACCTACAAAGTACAATGAGCAGTTCTTC	CAWTIGLAGPTKYNEQFF
NA	TRBV5-6	TRBJ1-5	NA	TGTGCCAGCAGCTTGGCAGGGGTGGATAGCAATCAGCCCCAGCATTTT	CASSLAGVDSNQPQHF
NA	TRBV28	TRBJ1-6	TRBD1	TGTGCCAGCAGTTTATACAGGGGGCTCGGTAATTCACCCCTCCACTTT	CASSLYRGLGNSPLHF
NA	TRBV28	TRBJ1-5	NA	TGTGCCAGTCACGGGGGGGGAAGCAATCAGCCCCAGCATTTT	CASHGGGSNQPQHF
once	TRBV11-3	TRBJ1-4	TRBD1	TGTGCCAGCAGCCAGGGGGGAACTAATGAAAAACTGTTTTTT	CASSQGGTNEKLFF
NA	TRBV10-3	TRBJ2-3	NA	TGTGCCATCAGTGAGTCGGGAGCAGATACGCAGTATTTT	CAISESGADTQYF
NA	TRBV7-2	TRBJ2-7	TRBD1	TGTGCCAGCAGCGTCCGGGACAGCTCCGACGAGCAGTACTTC	CASSVRDSSDEQYF
NA	TRBV19	TRBJ1-1	TRBD1	TGTGCCAGTAGTCATTCCTGGACAGGGGAAGGAGAGGGTGAAGCTTTCTTT	CASSHSWTGEGEGEAFF
NA	TRBV19	TRBJ1-3	NA	TGTGCCAGTAGTATGCGCTTCGGACGGGAGCACAATGGATTCGGAAACACCATATATTTT	CASSMRFGREHNGFGNTIYF
NA	TRBV29-1	TRBJ2-7	NA	TGCAGCGTTGCCCCCGGGACTCAGGCCTACGAGCAGTACTTC	CSVAPGTQAYEQYF
NA	TRBV5-1	TRBJ1-4	NA	TGCGCCAGCAGCTTAGACAGTGAAAAACTGTTTTTT	CASSLDSEKLFF
NA	TRBV18	TRBJ2-5	NA	TGTGCCAGCTCACCTCGAAGGGCGGTGGAGACCCAGTACTTC	CASSPRRAVETQYF
NA	TRBV28	TRBJ2-2	TRBD2	TGTGCCAGCAGTCAGGGACTAGCGGGAGGGAGGAACACCGGGGAGCTGTTTTTT	CASSQGLAGGRNTGELFF
NA	TRBV7-8	TRBJ2-4	NA	TGTGCCAGCAGCGGCCCATCGCCAGCCAAAAACATTCAGTACTTC	CASSGPSPAKNIQYF
NA	TRBV10-3	TRBJ2-7	NA	TGTGCCATCAGCCTTCCTACGACTAGTAATAAATACGAGCAGTACTTC	CAISLPTTSNKYEQYF
NA	TRBV6-1	TRBJ1-1	NA	TGTGCCAGCAGGGGTAGGGGCATGACCACTGAAGCTTTCTTT	CASRGRGMTTEAFF
NA	TRBV5-1	TRBJ2-5	TRBD1	TGCGCCAGCAGCTTGGGGGCAGGGGGCGGAGAGACCCAGTACTTC	CASSLGAGGGETQYF
NA	TRBV28	TRBJ2-7	TRBD1	TGTGCCAGCAGCCCTGCGGGACAGGAGTCCTACGAGCAGTACTTC	CASSPAGQESYEQYF